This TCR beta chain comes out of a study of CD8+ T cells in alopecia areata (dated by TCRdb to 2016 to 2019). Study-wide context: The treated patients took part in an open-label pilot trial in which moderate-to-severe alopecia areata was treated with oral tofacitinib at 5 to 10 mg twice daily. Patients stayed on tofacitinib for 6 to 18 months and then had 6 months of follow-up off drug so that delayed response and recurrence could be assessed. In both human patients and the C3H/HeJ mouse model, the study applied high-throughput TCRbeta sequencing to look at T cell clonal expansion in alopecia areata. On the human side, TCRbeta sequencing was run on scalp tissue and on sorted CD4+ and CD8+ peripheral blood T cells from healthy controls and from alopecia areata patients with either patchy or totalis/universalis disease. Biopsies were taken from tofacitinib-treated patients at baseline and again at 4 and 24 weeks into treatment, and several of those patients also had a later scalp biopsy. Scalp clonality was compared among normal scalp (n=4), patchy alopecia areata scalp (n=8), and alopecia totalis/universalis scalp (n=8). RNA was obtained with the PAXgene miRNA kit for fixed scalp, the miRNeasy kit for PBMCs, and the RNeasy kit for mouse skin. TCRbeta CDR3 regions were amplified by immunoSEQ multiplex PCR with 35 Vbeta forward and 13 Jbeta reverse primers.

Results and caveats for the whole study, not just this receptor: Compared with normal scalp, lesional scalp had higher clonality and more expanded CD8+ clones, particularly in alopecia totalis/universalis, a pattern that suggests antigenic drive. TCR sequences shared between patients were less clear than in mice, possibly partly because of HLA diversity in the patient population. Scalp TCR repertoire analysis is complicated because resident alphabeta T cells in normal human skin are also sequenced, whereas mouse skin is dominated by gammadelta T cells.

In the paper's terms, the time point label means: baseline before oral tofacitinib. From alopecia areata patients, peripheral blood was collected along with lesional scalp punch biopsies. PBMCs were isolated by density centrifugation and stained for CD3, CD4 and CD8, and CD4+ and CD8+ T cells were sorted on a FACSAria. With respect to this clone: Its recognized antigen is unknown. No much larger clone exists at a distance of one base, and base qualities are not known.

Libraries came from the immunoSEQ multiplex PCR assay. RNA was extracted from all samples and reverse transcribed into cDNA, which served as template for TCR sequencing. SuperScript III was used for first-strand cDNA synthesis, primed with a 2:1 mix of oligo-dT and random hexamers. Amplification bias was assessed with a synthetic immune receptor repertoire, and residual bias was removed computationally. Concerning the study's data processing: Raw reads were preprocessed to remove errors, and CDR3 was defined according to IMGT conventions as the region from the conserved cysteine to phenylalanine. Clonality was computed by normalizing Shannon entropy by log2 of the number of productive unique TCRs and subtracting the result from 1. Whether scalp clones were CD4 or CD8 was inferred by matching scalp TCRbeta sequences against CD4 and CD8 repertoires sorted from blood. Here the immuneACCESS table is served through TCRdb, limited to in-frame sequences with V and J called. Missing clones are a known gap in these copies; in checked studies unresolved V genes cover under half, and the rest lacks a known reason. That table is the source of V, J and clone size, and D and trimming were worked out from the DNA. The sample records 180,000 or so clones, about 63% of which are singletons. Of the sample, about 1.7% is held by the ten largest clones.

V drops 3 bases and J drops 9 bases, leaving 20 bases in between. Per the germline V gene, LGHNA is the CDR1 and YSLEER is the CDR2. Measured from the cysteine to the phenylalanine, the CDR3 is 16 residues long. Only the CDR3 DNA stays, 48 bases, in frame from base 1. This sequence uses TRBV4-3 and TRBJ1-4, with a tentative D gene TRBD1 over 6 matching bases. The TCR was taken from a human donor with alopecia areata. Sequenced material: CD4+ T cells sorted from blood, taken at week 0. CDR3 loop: CASSQYRDGGNQKLFF. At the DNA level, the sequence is TGCGCCAGCAGCCAGTACAGGGATGGGGGGAATCAAAAACTGTTTTTT.